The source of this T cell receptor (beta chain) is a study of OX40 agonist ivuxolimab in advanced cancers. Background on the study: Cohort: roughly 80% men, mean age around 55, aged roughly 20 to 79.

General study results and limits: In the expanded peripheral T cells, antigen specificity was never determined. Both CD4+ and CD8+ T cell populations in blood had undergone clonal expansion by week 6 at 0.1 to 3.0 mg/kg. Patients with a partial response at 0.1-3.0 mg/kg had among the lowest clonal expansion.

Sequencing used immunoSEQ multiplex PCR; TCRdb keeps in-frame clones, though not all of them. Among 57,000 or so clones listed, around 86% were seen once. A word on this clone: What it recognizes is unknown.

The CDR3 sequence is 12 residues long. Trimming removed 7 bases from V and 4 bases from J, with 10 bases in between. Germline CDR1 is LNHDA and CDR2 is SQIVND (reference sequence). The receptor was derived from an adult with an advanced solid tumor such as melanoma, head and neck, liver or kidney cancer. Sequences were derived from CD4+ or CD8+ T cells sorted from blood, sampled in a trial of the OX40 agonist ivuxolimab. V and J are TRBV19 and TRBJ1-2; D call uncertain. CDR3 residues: CASNRGSYGYTF. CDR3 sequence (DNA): TGTGCCAGTAATCGCGGATCCTATGGCTACACCTTC.